This TCR beta chain was captured in a study of blood T cell repertoires in COVID-19 (dated by TCRdb to 2020 to 2022). The study in broad terms: Samples from collaborators originated in the United States, Italy and Spain and spanned both the acute and convalescent phases of COVID-19. Samples were obtained from the ongoing ImmuneRACE study (first 160 participants) and from 1,254 subjects provided by 6 global collaborators. A de-identified subject ID, COVID-19 status, age in years and sex were almost always included in the sample metadata. The material from the prospective study consisted of cDNA or gDNA derived from T cells, B-cell-depleted T cells, or PBMCs. Subjects who had been exposed to COVID-19, were actively infected with it, or had recovered from it provided the deeply sampled blood TCRbeta repertoires that made up the dataset. HLA class I and class II types, where available, came from metadata supplied by the sample provider rather than from assay-based typing. A freely available public database, intended as a resource for researchers studying the immune response to SARS-CoV-2, is where the repertoires were released. The paper's findings and limits, for the study overall: Clinical and demographic metadata were provided uncurated, with the amount varying by source and participant.

The junction shows trimming of 6 bases on V and 7 bases on J, plus 16 bases between the germline ends. The germline V gene yields SQVTM for CDR1 and ANQGSEA for CDR2. The cysteine opens and the phenylalanine closes a CDR3 of 13 amino acids. Only CDR3 DNA remains: 39 bases, in frame from the first base. TCRbeta CDR3 regions were amplified from genomic DNA using the immunoSEQ Assay, a bias-controlled multiplex PCR. For the original study's pipeline: Within the assay, amplification of reference gene primers was used to estimate how many nucleated cells each sample contained. Sequence reads were collapsed and filtered to measure the absolute abundance of every unique TCRbeta CDR3 rearrangement. For each sample, productive Simpson clonality was calculated as the square root of Simpson's diversity index across productive rearrangements. Entries here come from immuneACCESS through TCRdb and include only in-frame sequences with V and J called. Some clones fail to appear in such tables; in the studies checked, an unresolved V gene covers under half of the shortfall, and the cause of the remainder is unknown. D and trimming were read from the DNA, whereas the V and J calls and clone size are those reported in that table. The sample table contains about 190,000 clones; only one count was recorded for less than 90% of them. Of the sample, roughly 6.1% falls within the top ten clones.

A single count supports this clone. Its antigen is currently not known. No much larger clonotype is one base removed from it; base qualities were not supplied. Whole blood was collected in K2EDTA tubes by collaborating institutions according to the institutions' own protocols. For TCRbeta analysis, collaborators shipped samples in one of three forms: frozen whole blood, isolated PBMCs, or DNA extracted from either of those sample types. The TCR originated in a woman between 40 and 50 years old with acute or convalescent COVID-19. Here the chain combines TRBV29-1 and TRBJ2-1; the D gene is perhaps TRBD1, on 6 matching bases. Sequencing was performed on peripheral blood. CDR3 region: CSVRRGRINEQFF. The DNA reads as follows: TGCAGCGTCCGCAGGGGACGGATTAATGAGCAGTTCTTC.